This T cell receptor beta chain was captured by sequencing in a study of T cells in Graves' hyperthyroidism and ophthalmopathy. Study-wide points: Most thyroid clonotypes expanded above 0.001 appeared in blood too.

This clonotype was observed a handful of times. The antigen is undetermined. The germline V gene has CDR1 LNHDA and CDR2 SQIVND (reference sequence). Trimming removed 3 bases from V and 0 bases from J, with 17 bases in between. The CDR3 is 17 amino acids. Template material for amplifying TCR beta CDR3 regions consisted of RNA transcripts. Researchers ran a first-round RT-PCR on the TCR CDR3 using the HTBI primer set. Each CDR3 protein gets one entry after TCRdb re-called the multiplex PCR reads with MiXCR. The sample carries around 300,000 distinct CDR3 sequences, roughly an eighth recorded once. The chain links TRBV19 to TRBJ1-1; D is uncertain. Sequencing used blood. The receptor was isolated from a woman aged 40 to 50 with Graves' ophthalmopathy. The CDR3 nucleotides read TGTGCCAGTAGTATTGGGCCGGGGAGAACTATGAACACTGAAGCTTTCTTT. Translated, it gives CASSIGPGRTMNTEAFF.